These 23 T cell receptor beta chains were sequenced from one sample in a study of T cell responses to AZD1222 COVID-19 vaccine (dated by TCRdb to the early 2020s). This sample's time point label indicates: baseline before first vaccination. The label giving this sample's treatment or condition can be read as: meningococcal conjugate vaccine given as trial control. The library relied on the immunoSEQ multiplex PCR assay. TCRdb limited this immuneACCESS table to in-frame rearrangements with V and J called. A share of clones is missing; checked studies link under half to unresolved V genes, and the rest is unexplained. The sample has approximately 150,000 clones on record, approximately 95% of them singletons. The biggest ten clones account for approximately 0.9% of the sample. The specimen was peripheral blood, collected on day 0 of MenACWY control vaccination. The receptors here all came from an adult in good health.

The chain joins TRBV9 to TRBJ1-2; D unclear. The V end was cut by 0 bases, the J end by 4 bases, with 10 bases between. This CDR3 spans 14 amino acids. Germline V gene sequence: CDR1 SGDLS, CDR2 YYNGEE. The CDR3 bases are TGTGCCAGCAGCGTAGGGGCGGTAGCCTATGGCTACACCTTC. It encodes CASSVGAVAYGYTF.

The rearrangement links TRBV24-1 to TRBJ2-1, with a tentative D call TRBD2 (5 bases). The CDR3 runs to 15 residues. Germline assignment: CDR1 KGHDR and CDR2 SFDVKD. The V and J ends lost 3 bases and 6 bases respectively, with 14 bases between them. CDR3 DNA: TGTGCCACCAGTGATCCCGGGGTAGCAGTCAATGAGCAGTTCTTC. Residues: CATSDPGVAVNEQFF.

V usage is TRBV6-1 and J usage is TRBJ1-6; D ambiguous. The CDR3 covers 16 residues. V lost 4 bases, J lost 5 bases, and 15 bases lay in between. Germline CDR1 reads MNHNS; CDR2 reads SASEGT. The CDR3, as DNA: TGTGCCAGCAGTGTTGCGGTAGGCTTTAATAATTCACCCCTCCACTTT. It codes for CASSVAVGFNNSPLHF.

The rearrangement uses TRBV28 and TRBJ2-2, with D perhaps matching TRBD2 (6 bases). V was clipped by 3 bases and J by 2 bases, with 10 bases between them. In germline, CDR1 is MDHEN, CDR2 SYDVKM. The CDR3 totals 15 residues. The chain's CDR3 is CASSLGGLNTGELFF. The CDR3 region has the DNA TGTGCCAGCAGTTTGGGGGGACTTAACACCGGGGAGCTGTTTTTT. Full variable domain (rest looked up from reference TRBV28 and TRBJ2-2): DVKVTQSSRYLVKRTGEKVFLECVQDMDHENMFWYRQDPGLGLRLIYFSYDVKMKEKGDIPEGYSVSREKKERFSLILESASTNQTSMYLCASSLGGLNTGELFFGEGSRLTVL.

V usage is TRBV10-3 and J usage is TRBJ2-1; perhaps D is TRBD1 or TRBD2 (5 bases each). The V end was cut by 0 bases, the J end by 3 bases, with 18 bases between. The V gene's germline CDR1 is ENHRY and CDR2 SYGVKD. This CDR3 spans 18 amino acids. The CDR3 protein is CAISESNGATVIYNEQFF. CDR3 bases: TGTGCCATCAGTGAGTCCAACGGGGCCACCGTCATCTACAATGAGCAGTTCTTC.

This clone appeared a single time. The rearrangement uses TRBV6-1 and TRBJ2-1, with no clear D. Germline V gene data show CDR1 as MNHNS and CDR2 as SASEGT. V lost 2 bases to trimming and J lost 9 bases, with 20 bases between them. The CDR3 runs 16 residues. The CDR3 nucleotides are TGTGCCAGCAGTGAACAGGTGGGCGTAAGGGTTGGTGAGCAGTTCTTC. This encodes CASSEQVGVRVGEQFF.

This clone was counted a single time. The chain joins TRBV6-5 to TRBJ1-5, with TRBD1 identical over 7 bases. Germline V gene sequence: CDR1 MNHEY, CDR2 SVGAGI. This CDR3 has 14 amino acids. V was clipped by 9 bases and J by 2 bases; unmatched bases: 7. The CDR3 here is CASQQGTGNQPQHF. The CDR3 region has the DNA TGTGCCAGTCAACAGGGGACGGGCAATCAGCCCCAGCATTTT.

V and J are TRBV5-1 and TRBJ2-5; 8 nucleotides agree with TRBD1. Germline CDR1 SGHRS, CDR2 YFSETQ. The CDR3 has 15 amino acids. V lost 6 bases and J lost 3; bases outside the gene matches: 10. The CDR3 DNA is TGCGCCAGCACCGCAGGGGGCTCCCCCGAAGAGACCCAGTACTTC. It specifies CASTAGGSPEETQYF.

J is TRBJ1-2 and V is TRBV7-9; D not certain. V was pared by 5 bases and J by 2 bases, with 15 bases between. This CDR3 has 15 residues. Germline assignment: CDR1 SEHNR and CDR2 FQNEAQ (reference sequence). This CDR3 reads CASSPSLVTNYGYTF. The CDR3 region has the DNA TGTGCCAGCAGCCCTAGTCTGGTGACCAACTATGGCTACACCTTC.

This chain joins TRBV19 and TRBJ2-5; TRBD1 matches at 10 bases. This CDR3 has 15 amino acids. The germline gives CDR1 LNHDA, CDR2 SQIVND (reference sequence). The ends lost 4 bases at V and 4 bases at J; junction bases unmatched: 6. This chain's CDR3 is CASSSLTGGAETQYF. The CDR3 coding sequence is TGTGCCAGTAGTAGCCTGACAGGGGGCGCAGAGACCCAGTACTTC. Together with reference TRBV19 and TRBJ2-5, the CDR3 gives the full variable domain: DGGITQSPKYLFRKEGQNVTLSCEQNLNHDAMYWYRQDPGQGLRLIYYSQIVNDFQKGDIAEGYSVSREKKESFPLTVTSAQKNPTAFYLCASSSLTGGAETQYFGPGTRLLVL.

The rearrangement joins TRBV7-2 to TRBJ2-2; the D is unclear. CDR1 and CDR2 (germline): SGHTA, FQGNSA. This CDR3 spans 15 amino acids. The ends were cut back, 5 bases at V and 2 bases at J, with 12 bases in the middle. As DNA, the CDR3 is TGTGCCAGCAGCCCTCTAAACGCAAACACCGGGGAGCTGTTTTTT. This codes for CASSPLNANTGELFF. The whole variable domain, remainder taken from reference TRBV7-2 and TRBJ2-2, is GAGVSQSPSNKVTEKGKDVELRCDPISGHTALYWYRQSLGQGLEFLIYFQGNSAPDKSGLPSDRFSAERTGGSVSTLTIQRTQQEDSAVYLCASSPLNANTGELFFGEGSRLTVL.

The rearrangement uses TRBV9 and TRBJ2-3; TRBD1 matches 7 bases. Germline lookup yields CDR1 SGDLS and CDR2 YYNGEE. J gave up 1 base and V 2 bases, and 4 bases lay outside the gene matches. The CDR3 totals 15 residues. The CDR3 protein is CASSVTGIGTDTQYF. In DNA form, the CDR3 reads TGTGCCAGCAGCGTGACAGGGATAGGCACAGATACGCAGTATTTT. The full variable domain, with the rest looked up from reference TRBV9 and TRBJ2-3, is DSGVTQTPKHLITATGQRVTLRCSPRSGDLSVYWYQQSLDQGLQFLIQYYNGEERAKGNILERFSAQQFPDLHSELNLSSLELGDSALYFCASSVTGIGTDTQYFGPGTRLTVL.

V gene TRBV5-1 combines with J gene TRBJ2-3; D might be TRBD1 (6 bases). The germline V gene encodes CDR1 SGHRS and CDR2 YFSETQ. CDR3 size: 15 residues. V shed 4 bases and J shed 3 bases, with 15 bases lying between them. The CDR3 reads CASSPSGAETDTQYF. Written as DNA, the CDR3 is TGCGCCAGCAGCCCCTCAGGGGCCGAAACAGATACGCAGTATTTT.

The chain links TRBV20-1 to TRBJ2-3, with D possibly TRBD1 on 5 matching bases. CDR3 size: 13 residues. Germline CDR1 is DFQATT and CDR2 is SNEGSKA (reference sequence). The V gene lost 3 bases and the J gene lost 6 bases, with 13 bases spanning the gap. This CDR3 reads CSASGQGWDTQYF. Written as DNA, the CDR3 is TGCAGTGCTAGTGGCCAGGGTTGGGATACGCAGTATTTT.

V gene TRBV5-1 combines with J gene TRBJ2-3, with 10 bases fitting TRBD2. CDR3 length: 17 amino acids. Germline-derived CDR1 and CDR2 are SGHRS and YFSETQ. J lost 6 bases, V lost 3 bases, and 13 bases had no gene match. The CDR3 loop is CASSSVRSSGSQDTQYF. The CDR3, as DNA: TGCGCCAGCAGCTCGGTTAGGTCTAGCGGGAGTCAGGATACGCAGTATTTT.

The sample holds one count of this clone. The chain is built from TRBV6-5 and TRBJ2-6; D uncertain. The V and J ends lost 7 bases and 1 base respectively, with 5 bases between them. The CDR3 sequence is 13 residues long. Germline lookup yields CDR1 MNHEY and CDR2 SVGAGI. The CDR3 region has the DNA TGTGCCAGCATGGCTTCTGGGGCCAACGTCCTGACTTTC. Translation gives CASMASGANVLTF.

The V call is TRBV7-9, the J call TRBJ2-1; 12 bases map to TRBD2. V was clipped by 8 bases and J by 1 base; unmatched bases: 15. CDR1 SEHNR and CDR2 FQNEAQ come from the germline V gene (reference sequence). There are 19 residues in the CDR3. The CDR3 DNA reads as TGTGCCAGCGCTGTAACTAGCGGGAGGAAGTTGTTTTCCTACAATGAGCAGTTCTTC. It specifies CASAVTSGRKLFSYNEQFF.

The chain employs TRBV5-1 and TRBJ2-4, with D perhaps matching TRBD1 (5 bases). The CDR3 consists of 14 residues. V shed 0 bases and J shed 6 bases, with 10 bases lying between them. Germline V gene data show CDR1 as SGHRS and CDR2 as YFSETQ. The chain's CDR3 is CASSLAGYGNIQYF. The CDR3 DNA follows: TGCGCCAGCAGCTTGGCAGGGTATGGAAACATTCAGTACTTC.

This sequence joins TRBV5-6 and TRBJ1-1, with 10 bases fitting TRBD1. Looked up from germline, CDR1 is SGHDT and CDR2 is YYEEEE. This CDR3 has 18 residues. Trimming at V came to 1 base and at J to 1 base, leaving 10 bases not matched to a gene. CDR3 protein: CASSLYGTGVSRNTEAFF. The DNA for the CDR3 is TGTGCCAGCAGCTTGTACGGGACAGGGGTATCCAGGAACACTGAAGCTTTCTTT.

The rearrangement uses TRBV2 and TRBJ1-5; D not resolved. The CDR3 has 15 residues. Per germline, CDR1 SNHLY and CDR2 FYNNEI. Trimming took 6 bases from V and 0 from J, leaving 12 bases between them. The CDR3 DNA reads as TGTGCCAGCAGCAGAAGTGTATCTAGCAATCAGCCCCAGCATTTT. This translates into CASSRSVSSNQPQHF. The whole variable domain, remainder taken from reference TRBV2 and TRBJ1-5, is EPEVTQTPSHQVTQMGQEVILRCVPISNHLYFYWYRQILGQKVEFLVSFYNNEISEKSEIFDDQFSVERPDGSNFTLKIRSTKLEDSAMYFCASSRSVSSNQPQHFGDGTRLSIL.

This sequence joins TRBV7-9 and TRBJ2-1; 11 positions agree with TRBD2. This CDR3 has 18 residues. V shed 1 base, J shed 3 bases, and the junction held 8 bases outside the gene matches. The germline V gene has CDR1 SEHNR and CDR2 FQNEAQ (reference sequence). CDR3 bases: TGTGCCAGCAGCTTAGGGGTTAGCGGGGGGGAGGACTACAATGAGCAGTTCTTC. The encoded protein is CASSLGVSGGEDYNEQFF. The full variable domain, in which reference TRBV7-9 and TRBJ2-1 provide the parts outside the CDR3, is DTGVSQNPRHKITKRGQNVTFRCDPISEHNRLYWYRQTLGQGPEFLTYFQNEAQLEKSRLLSDRFSAERPKGSFSTLEIQRTEQGDSAMYLCASSLGVSGGEDYNEQFFGPGTRLTVL.

The gene calls are TRBV7-9 and TRBJ1-4, with 10 bases lining up with TRBD1. V trimming: 4 bases; J trimming: 7 bases; junction bases outside the gene matches: 6. Germline values: CDR1 SEHNR, CDR2 FQNEAQ (reference sequence). This CDR3 contains 15 residues. This chain's CDR3 is CASSWTGGMAEKLFF. The CDR3 DNA reads TGTGCCAGCAGCTGGACAGGGGGAATGGCTGAAAAACTGTTTTTT.

This chain links TRBV11-2 with TRBJ1-1, with TRBD1 as a possible D gene (6 bases). Germline V lookup: CDR1 SGHAT, CDR2 FQNNGV. Trimming shortened V by 1 base and J by 0 bases, and 9 bases separated the two germline ends. This CDR3 has 15 amino acids. The CDR3 DNA follows: TGTGCCAGCAGCTTAGCACAGGGAATGAACACTGAAGCTTTCTTT. It codes for CASSLAQGMNTEAFF.